Presented here are 9 T cell receptor beta chains from one specimen sequenced in a study of CD8 T cells in ankylosing spondylitis. Study-wide points: The study identified a TCR beta motif of several highly homologous variants that appeared characteristic of ankylosing spondylitis blood.

One entry per CDR3 protein, called by TCRdb with MiXCR from the 5' RACE reads. The sample carries hundreds of thousands of distinct CDR3 sequences, 12% recorded once. These receptors' targets are unknown. Sequencing was performed on blood, either unsorted or a sorted T cell fraction (not recorded which). These TCRs come from a male donor with ankylosing spondylitis.

This clonotype has just a few counts. This chain links TRBV20-1 with TRBJ1-2; D gene uncertain. This CDR3 spans 11 amino acids. Trimming shortened V by 5 bases and J by 4 bases, and 8 bases separated the two germline ends. In germline, CDR1 is DFQATT, CDR2 SNEGSKA (reference sequence). CDR3 protein: CSARARYGYTF. DNA for the CDR3: TGCAGTGCTCGAGCGCGCTATGGCTACACCTTC.

This clonotype was detected only a few times. The chain recombines TRBV7-9 with TRBJ1-3, with a possible D match to TRBD1 (6 bases). Trimming removed 5 bases from V and 4 bases from J, with 18 bases in between. The CDR3 spans 16 residues. The germline CDR1 and CDR2 sequences are SEHNR and FQNEAQ (reference sequence). CDR3 in amino acids: CASSPSGGSGGNTIYF. In nucleotides, the CDR3 is TGTGCCAGCAGCCCCTCGGGGGGCTCGGGAGGAAACACCATATATTTT.

This clonotype was seen a few times. The chain uses TRBV2 and TRBJ2-3; maybe TRBD2 (7 bases). Germline V lookup: CDR1 SNHLY, CDR2 FYNNEI. V shed 6 bases and J shed 6 bases, with 25 bases lying between them. The CDR3 contains 17 residues. CDR3 sequence reads: CASSVDVAGAGGDTQYF. CDR3 coding DNA: TGTGCCAGCAGCGTAGATGTTGCGGGGGCCGGCGGGGATACGCAGTATTTT.

This clonotype was observed many times. The rearrangement links TRBV29-1 to TRBJ2-7; tentative D call: TRBD2 (6 bases). The ends were cut back, 6 bases at V and 5 bases at J, with 14 bases in the middle. The CDR3 loop spans 12 amino acids. Germline V lookup: CDR1 SQVTM, CDR2 ANQGSEA. CDR3 region: CSVDGGTDEQYF. DNA for the CDR3: TGCAGCGTGGACGGAGGGACCGACGAGCAGTACTTC.

This clonotype was detected only a few times. CDR3 amino acids: CATTPGTGNFTLHF. The CDR3 nucleotides read TGTGCCACCACCCCCGGGACAGGGAACTTCACCCTCCACTTT. The chain joins TRBV6-4 to TRBJ1-6; the match to TRBD1 covers 9 bases. The CDR3 is 14 amino acids. With V trimmed by 10 bases and J by 14 bases, 15 bases remained unmatched. Per the germline V gene, CDR1 is MRHNA and CDR2 is SNTAGT.

This clonotype was counted between two and nine times. CDR3 loop: CSARDWRQANEKLFF. CDR3 nucleotides: TGCAGTGCTAGAGATTGGCGACAGGCTAATGAAAAACTGTTTTTT. The V call is TRBV20-1, the J call TRBJ1-4, with TRBD1 as a possible D gene (6 bases). Germline assignment: CDR1 DFQATT and CDR2 SNEGSKA (reference sequence). The CDR3 contains 15 residues. V lost 0 bases and J lost 3, with 11 bases in between.

The chain uses TRBV20-1 and TRBJ2-7; 9 nucleotides agree with TRBD2. Losses at the gene ends were 6 bases for V and 4 bases for J; bases not matched to a gene: 13. The CDR3 consists of 15 residues. Germline assignment: CDR1 DFQATT and CDR2 SNEGSKA (reference sequence). For the CDR3, the DNA is TGCAGTGCCCCTCAAGGGGGACTAGCCCCATACGAGCAGTACTTC. Its translation is CSAPQGGLAPYEQYF.

Only a few counts were recorded for this clonotype. The chain has TRBV27 and TRBJ1-6, with 10 bases aligning to TRBD1. CDR1 MNHEY and CDR2 SMNVEV come from the germline V gene (reference sequence). This CDR3 region has 16 residues. V shed 2 bases and J 9 bases; nucleotides not matched to a gene: 7. Here the CDR3 DNA reads TGTGCCAGCAGTTTAAGGGACAGGGGAGGGAGTTCACCCCTCCACTTT. This translates into CASSLRDRGGSSPLHF.

The rearrangement uses TRBV20-1 and TRBJ2-7, with 8 positions matching TRBD1. J was trimmed by 6 bases and V by 1 base; bases with no gene match: 11. From germline, CDR1 is DFQATT and CDR2 SNEGSKA (reference sequence). This CDR3 is built from 15 residues. CDR3 protein: CSARAGGTGKGEQYF. CDR3 DNA: TGCAGTGCTAGAGCCGGTGGGACAGGAAAAGGCGAGCAGTACTTC.